This T cell receptor (beta chain) was profiled in a study of blood T cells in healthy people across ages. Overall study findings and caveats: Unknown donor CMV status possibly confounded expanded clonotype changes. One million T cells yielded diversity estimates that were considered underestimates. Among T cells, TCR beta diversity per million cells dropped roughly linearly as age rose.

This CDR3 has 15 residues. V was shortened by 0 bases and J by 5 bases, with 11 bases between the two germline ends. Germline CDR1 reads LNHNV; CDR2 reads YYDKDF (reference sequence). Donation came from healthy Caucasian individuals in Russia who were aged roughly 6 to 95. This clonotype was seen a single time. The antigen is unknown. PCR was performed a second time for about 7 to 11 cycles using a sample-barcoded 5' primer and a J-beta primer mix. Each CDR3 protein gets one entry after TCRdb re-called the 5' RACE reads with MiXCR. This table has hundreds of thousands of distinct CDR3 sequences, approximately 30% appearing once.

Material: blood. The TCR was taken from a woman aged 80 or over in good health. The chain carries TRBV15 and TRBJ1-5, with D tentatively TRBD1 (6 bases). The CDR3 DNA sequence: TGTGCCACCAGCAGAGATCGGGACACCTATCAGCCCCAGCATTTT. Translating it yields CATSRDRDTYQPQHF.